The 28 T cell receptor beta chains given below trace back to one sample, sequenced in a study of blood T cell repertoires in COVID-19. Assay used: immunoSEQ multiplex PCR; TCRdb lists only in-frame clones, some missing. This table has about 230,000 clones, over 70% appearing once. The sample was peripheral blood. The source of these receptors is a man in his forties with acute or convalescent COVID-19.

The chain links TRBV2 to TRBJ2-5, with D tentatively TRBD1 (5 bases). Trimming cost V 1 base and J 5 bases, with 14 bases left between them. The CDR3 is 15 amino acids. In germline, CDR1 is SNHLY, CDR2 FYNNEI. The CDR3 DNA is TGTGCCAGCAGTGAAGATGGGGCCCAGTGGGAGACCCAGTACTTC. This encodes CASSEDGAQWETQYF.

The chain employs TRBV11-2 and TRBJ2-7; 9 nucleotides align to TRBD2. The junction had 6 bases not matched to a gene; V was cut back by 5 bases and J by 4 bases. CDR1 and CDR2 from the germline V gene are SGHAT and FQNNGV. The CDR3 totals 14 residues. CDR3 bases: TGTGCCAGCAGCCCCTTAGCGGGAGAATACGAGCAGTACTTC. Translating gives CASSPLAGEYEQYF.

This chain joins TRBV6-5 and TRBJ1-3, with 7 bases fitting TRBD1. There are 15 residues in the CDR3. Germline assignment: CDR1 MNHEY and CDR2 SVGAGI. Trimming at V came to 5 bases and at J to 4 bases, leaving 8 bases not matched to a gene. CDR3 nucleotide sequence: TGTGCCAGCAGTCGCAGTACAGGGGACGGAAACACCATATATTTT. It specifies CASSRSTGDGNTIYF.

This clone appeared a few times. The DNA of the CDR3 is TGCGCCAGCAGCTTGAGGACGGTACGGGAGTCAAACGAGCAGTACTTC. Its translation is CASSLRTVRESNEQYF. This chain connects TRBV5-1 to TRBJ2-7; D might be TRBD2 (6 bases). Trimming shortened V by 1 base and J by 5 bases, and 19 bases separated the two germline ends. The V gene's germline CDR1 is SGHRS and CDR2 YFSETQ. The CDR3 totals 16 residues.

The chain combines TRBV6-5 with TRBJ1-1; weak D call: TRBD1 (6 bases). The germline CDR1 and CDR2 sequences are MNHEY and SVGAGI. The ends were cut back, 6 bases at V and 1 base at J, with 12 bases in the middle. The CDR3 is made up of 14 amino acids. The CDR3 sequence: CASSPQGRNTEAFF. The CDR3 nucleotides read TGTGCCAGCAGCCCCCAGGGGAGGAACACTGAAGCTTTCTTT.

CDR3 in amino acids: CASGYPDRGREQFF. The CDR3 bases are TGTGCCAGCGGGTATCCGGACAGGGGCCGTGAGCAGTTCTTC. The chain combines TRBV27 with TRBJ2-1, with 9 bases that match TRBD1. Germline V lookup: CDR1 MNHEY, CDR2 SMNVEV (reference sequence). The trim removed 8 bases at V and 9 bases at J, leaving 11 bases unmatched. The CDR3 runs to 14 residues.

The chain uses TRBV3-1 (or the pseudogene TRBV3-2) and TRBJ2-1; perhaps TRBD1 as D (6 bases). Looked up from germline, CDR1 is LGHDT and CDR2 is YNNKEL (reference sequence). This CDR3 is built from 12 residues. The V and J ends lost 10 bases and 7 bases respectively, with 14 bases between them. CDR3 region: CATQNQGNEQFF. The CDR3 DNA is TGTGCCACCCAAAATCAGGGGAATGAGCAGTTCTTC.

This clone was counted between two and nine times. This sequence joins TRBV6-5 and TRBJ1-4; D remains ambiguous. Germline CDR1 reads MNHEY; CDR2 reads SVGAGI. Trimming shortened V by 7 bases and J by 8 bases, and 17 bases separated the two germline ends. The length of the CDR3 is 14 residues. CDR3 bases: TGTGCCAGCACTCCTACCGGAGATGCGGAAAAACTGTTTTTT. This codes for CASTPTGDAEKLFF.

This clone has just one count. This sequence joins TRBV4-1 and TRBJ1-1; D perhaps matches TRBD1 (5 bases). V was pared by 0 bases and J by 1 base, with 21 bases between. Germline-derived CDR1 and CDR2 are MGHRA and YSYEKL. The length of the CDR3 is 19 residues. The CDR3 coding sequence is TGCGCCAGCAGCCAAGATGGAGTCCAGGGCCGTATCAAGAACACTGAAGCTTTCTTT. Encoded protein: CASSQDGVQGRIKNTEAFF.

The rearrangement uses TRBV14 and TRBJ1-5, with D perhaps matching TRBD1 (5 bases). The CDR3 is 16 amino acids. In germline, CDR1 is SGHDN, CDR2 FVKESK. V was shortened by 0 bases and J by 4 bases, with 13 bases between the two germline ends. CDR3 in amino acids: CASSQDPAGINQPQHF. The CDR3, as DNA: TGTGCCAGCAGCCAAGATCCCGCAGGGATTAATCAGCCCCAGCATTTT.

The CDR3: CASSQTDTNYGYTF. The CDR3 bases are TGTGCCAGCAGCCAGACTGATACTAACTATGGCTACACCTTC. The chain joins TRBV11-2 to TRBJ1-2, with D uncertain. CDR3 length equals 14 residues. Germline CDR1 reads SGHAT; CDR2 reads FQNNGV. Trimming removed 5 bases at V and 0 bases at J, with 10 bases between.

This chain uses TRBV12-3 or TRBV12-4 with TRBJ1-2, with 7 bases lining up with TRBD1. V shed 7 bases and J 4 bases; nucleotides not matched to a gene: 6. The CDR3 loop spans 13 amino acids. The chain's CDR3 is CASTYNRGYGYTF. In DNA, the CDR3 is TGTGCCAGCACCTATAACAGGGGCTATGGCTACACCTTC.

A word on this clone: Other DNA sequences in this sample translate to the same CDR3. The V gene is TRBV18, the J gene TRBJ1-5; no clear D. The CDR3 extends over 13 amino acids. Per the germline V gene, CDR1 is KGHSH and CDR2 is LQKENI. Trimming pared 3 bases from V and 2 bases from J, leaving 5 bases between. This CDR3 is CASSPQGNQPQHF. The DNA for the CDR3 is TGTGCCAGCTCACCCCAGGGCAATCAGCCCCAGCATTTT.

This clone appeared a few times. This chain joins TRBV4-2 and TRBJ1-1, with a tentative D call TRBD1 (6 bases). V was trimmed by 1 base and J by 8 bases, leaving 8 bases between them. Germline V gene data show CDR1 as LGHNA and CDR2 as YNFKEQ. The CDR3 consists of 12 residues. The CDR3 DNA reads TGTGCCAGCAGCCAAGGACAGGCGGAAGCTTTCTTT. It encodes CASSQGQAEAFF.

This chain links TRBV15 with TRBJ1-5; a possible D gene is TRBD1 (5 bases). With 0 bases removed from V and 9 bases from J, the gap between germline ends came to 18 bases. The CDR3 sequence is 16 residues long. Germline CDR1 and CDR2: LNHNV and YYDKDF (reference sequence). DNA for the CDR3: TGTGCCACCAGCAGAGAATCCGCAGGGCGCCCATGGCCCCAGCATTTT. It codes for CATSRESAGRPWPQHF.

This sequence joins TRBV7-8 and TRBJ2-7, with a possible D match to TRBD1 (6 bases). Trimming took off 1 base at V and 5 bases at J, with 12 bases between the two ends. Germline-derived CDR1 and CDR2 are SGHVS and FQNEAQ. This CDR3 comprises 14 residues. The CDR3 protein is CASSLVRQDDEQYF. CDR3 nucleotides: TGTGCCAGCAGCTTAGTTCGACAGGATGACGAGCAGTACTTC.

This clone appeared a few times. V is TRBV15 and J is TRBJ2-7; TRBD2 matches at 7 bases. Germline V gives CDR1 LNHNV, CDR2 YYDKDF (reference sequence). The CDR3 has 18 residues. J gave up 2 bases and V 4 bases, and 17 bases lay outside the gene matches. Here the CDR3 DNA reads TGTGCCACCAGCACTATGGCGGGGAGGGATCCCAGACCCTACGAGCAGTACTTC. Translating it yields CATSTMAGRDPRPYEQYF.

This chain joins TRBV6-1 and TRBJ1-2; weak D call: TRBD1 (6 bases). This CDR3 region has 16 residues. Trimming left V 2 bases short and J 4 bases short, with 17 bases between. Per germline, CDR1 MNHNS and CDR2 SASEGT. CDR3 nucleotides: TGTGCCAGCAGTGAATTTATAGGGGGACGGGGCTATGGCTACACCTTC. Its protein is CASSEFIGGRGYGYTF.

This clone was seen just once. The chain links TRBV5-1 to TRBJ1-6; the D gene is possibly TRBD1 (6 bases). This CDR3 has 14 amino acids. Germline values: CDR1 SGHRS, CDR2 YFSETQ. V shed 4 bases and J shed 7 bases, with 12 bases lying between them. The CDR3, as DNA: TGCGCCAGCAGCCATACAGGGATAAATTCACCCCTCCACTTT. Amino acid sequence: CASSHTGINSPLHF.

J is TRBJ1-1 and V is TRBV18; D gene ambiguous. Germline values: CDR1 KGHSH, CDR2 LQKENI. The V end lost 4 bases, the J end lost 3 bases, and 9 bases lay between the germline ends. The CDR3 is made up of 13 amino acids. Written as DNA, the CDR3 is TGTGCCAGCTCACTAAGCATCCACACTGAAGCTTTCTTT. Amino acid sequence: CASSLSIHTEAFF.

In this sample, this clone turned up once. The chain joins TRBV7-2 to TRBJ1-4; 10 bases match TRBD1. J was trimmed by 7 bases and V by 1 base; bases with no gene match: 3. There are 15 residues in the CDR3. Germline V lookup: CDR1 SGHTA, CDR2 FQGNSA. The CDR3 protein is CASSLDGTGVEKLFF. The CDR3 DNA reads as TGTGCCAGCAGCTTAGACGGGACAGGGGTTGAAAAACTGTTTTTT.

This chain joins TRBV5-5 and TRBJ2-5; no reliable D call. This CDR3 has 13 amino acids. Trimming took 2 bases from V and 1 from J, leaving 6 bases between them. Per germline, CDR1 SGHKS and CDR2 YYEKEE (reference sequence). The CDR3 DNA sequence: TGTGCCAGCAGCTTCGGAGTCCAAGAGACCCAGTACTTC. It translates to CASSFGVQETQYF. The variable domain in full, with the rest retrieved from reference TRBV5-5 and TRBJ2-5, is DAGVTQSPTHLIKTRGQQVTLRCSPISGHKSVSWYQQVLGQGPQFIFQYYEKEERGRGNFPDRFSARQFPNYSSELNVNALLLGDSALYLCASSFGVQETQYFGPGTRLLVL.

Here the CDR3 reads CASSHYGTGAVLGYDEQYF. DNA for the CDR3: TGTGCCAGCAGCCATTATGGGACAGGGGCCGTTTTGGGTTACGACGAGCAGTACTTC. The gene calls are TRBV14 and TRBJ2-7, with 10 positions matching TRBD1. The CDR3 totals 19 residues. CDR1 SGHDN and CDR2 FVKESK come from the germline V gene. Unmatched junction bases numbered 19, after V lost 3 bases and J lost 5 bases. The entire variable domain, with the rest obtained from reference TRBV14 and TRBJ2-7, is as follows: EAGVTQFPSHSVIEKGQTVTLRCDPISGHDNLYWYRRVMGKEIKFLLHFVKESKQDESGMPNNRFLAERTGGTYSTLKVQPAELEDSGVYFCASSHYGTGAVLGYDEQYFGPGTRLTVT.

CDR3 sequence: CASSLRQGANYGYTF. The CDR3 DNA reads as TGCGCCAGCAGCTTGCGACAGGGAGCTAACTATGGCTACACCTTC. The chain recombines TRBV5-1 with TRBJ1-2, with TRBD1 matching over 7 bases. J lost 0 bases, V lost 1 base, and 3 bases had no gene match. Germline CDR1 is SGHRS and CDR2 is YFSETQ. CDR3 length: 15 amino acids.

The rearrangement uses TRBV4-1 and TRBJ2-7, with a weak D call TRBD2 (6 bases). This CDR3 is 17 amino acids long. V was trimmed by 1 base and J by 0 bases, leaving 16 bases between them. The germline CDR1 and CDR2 sequences are MGHRA and YSYEKL. The CDR3, as DNA: TGCGCCAGCAGCCAAGGCCTCGGACGGAGGGGCTCCTACGAGCAGTACTTC. Translated: CASSQGLGRRGSYEQYF.

The J gene is TRBJ2-1, the V gene TRBV12-3 or TRBV12-4; D unclear. The CDR3 totals 13 residues. V was shortened by 1 base and J by 9 bases, with 10 bases between the two germline ends. The CDR3 spells CASSLGVVLEQFF. CDR3 nucleotide sequence: TGTGCCAGCAGTTTAGGCGTAGTTCTTGAGCAGTTCTTC.

V is TRBV18 and J is TRBJ2-2; 9 bases line up with TRBD1. Germline V CDR1 and CDR2: KGHSH, LQKENI. V lost 4 bases, J lost 3 bases, and 3 bases stayed unmatched. The CDR3 is 15 residues long. Here the CDR3 DNA reads TGTGCCAGCTCACTGGGACAGGGCGACACCGGGGAGCTGTTTTTT. It is translated as CASSLGQGDTGELFF.

This clone was recorded only once. This chain links TRBV4-2 with TRBJ1-2, with TRBD1 matching over 8 bases. V trimming: 4 bases; J trimming: 6 bases; junction bases outside the gene matches: 16. The CDR3 is made up of 17 amino acids. Germline CDR1 is LGHNA and CDR2 is YNFKEQ. This CDR3 reads CASSLIGLQQGGNGYTF. DNA for the CDR3: TGTGCCAGCAGCCTCATAGGTCTACAACAGGGGGGAAATGGCTACACCTTC.